These T cell receptor beta chains were read from a single sample in a study of shared T cell receptors in the human thymus. TCRdb's copy holds only in-frame clones and misses some; the assay was immunoSEQ multiplex PCR. The data hold fewer than 700,000 clones, with 88% observed a single time. This same sample was also part of a study on human thymus T cells.

Material: thymocytes. The receptors stem from a boy in the first two years of life with a congenital heart defect. CDR3s include the opening cysteine and the closing phenylalanine or tryptophan. The D gene is left open where the match is weak. The listing skips clone size in some rows; elsewhere it reads once, few, many or a size class.

clone size,J gene,D gene,V gene,CDR3 protein,CDR3 DNA
NA,TRBJ2-1,TRBD2,TRBV27,CASSLASGSFYSNEQFF,TGTGCCAGCAGTTTAGCTAGCGGGAGTTTTTATTCCAATGAGCAGTTCTTC
NA,TRBJ1-5,NA,TRBV7-3,CASSPRRGNQPQHF,TGTGCCAGCAGCCCCCGAAGGGGTAATCAGCCCCAGCATTTT
NA,TRBJ2-4,NA,TRBV28,CASSLRRTDWEAF,TGTGCCAGCAGTTTGCGCCGAACAGACTGGGAGGCCTTC
NA,TRBJ1-1,TRBD1,TRBV6-4,CASRVQGADTEAFF,TGTGCCAGCAGAGTACAGGGGGCCGACACTGAAGCTTTCTTT
NA,TRBJ2-3,TRBD2,TRBV28,CASRPARLAGVRDTQYF,TGTGCCAGCAGACCAGCCCGACTAGCGGGTGTTCGTGATACGCAGTATTTT
NA,TRBJ1-5,TRBD1,TRBV19,CASSIETGTQPQHF,TGTGCCAGTAGTATAGAGACAGGGACTCAGCCCCAGCATTTT
NA,TRBJ1-2,TRBD1,TRBV7-8,CASSFGTGGRGYTF,TGTGCCAGCAGCTTCGGGACAGGGGGACGTGGCTACACCTTC
few,TRBJ1-1,NA,TRBV11-2,CASSLSWQNTEAFF,TGTGCCAGCAGCTTAAGTTGGCAGAACACTGAAGCTTTCTTT
NA,TRBJ1-1,NA,TRBV19,CASSTQGRTEAFF,TGTGCCAGTAGTACCCAAGGGAGGACTGAAGCTTTCTTT
NA,TRBJ2-5,NA,TRBV27,CASSLVPSMRAETQYF,TGTGCCAGCAGTTTGGTTCCTAGTATGAGAGCAGAGACCCAGTACTTC
NA,TRBJ2-2,NA,TRBV6-5,CASSPRGSNTGELFF,TGTGCCAGCAGCCCACGGGGTTCGAACACCGGGGAGCTGTTTTTT
few,TRBJ2-3,TRBD2,TRBV6-4,CASSGRLAGSDTDTQYF,TGTGCCAGCAGTGGAAGACTAGCGGGATCGGACACAGATACGCAGTATTTT
NA,TRBJ2-1,TRBD2,TRBV11-3,CASSSAGTSLSYNEQFF,TGTGCCAGCAGCTCCGCCGGGACTAGCCTCTCCTACAATGAGCAGTTCTTC
few,TRBJ1-4,TRBD1,TRBV19,CASSIDRDRVRLFF,TGTGCCAGTAGTATAGATCGCGACAGGGTCAGACTGTTTTTT
NA,TRBJ2-1,NA,TRBV11-2,CASSLESYLGYNEQFF,TGTGCCAGCAGCTTAGAGTCCTACCTAGGTTACAATGAGCAGTTCTTC
NA,TRBJ2-1,TRBD1,TRBV30,CAWSRGQGPLLGSYNEQFF,TGTGCCTGGAGTAGGGGACAGGGGCCCCTGTTAGGCTCCTACAATGAGCAGTTCTTC
NA,TRBJ1-1,NA,TRBV20-1,CSVRLNTEAFF,TGCAGTGTGCGGCTGAACACTGAAGCTTTCTTT
NA,TRBJ1-3,TRBD1,TRBV5-1,CASSGTGTDYGNTIYF,TGCGCCAGCAGCGGGACAGGGACGGATTATGGAAACACCATATATTTT
NA,TRBJ2-7,TRBD2,TRBV7-2,CASSSGLAGGPADNEQYF,TGTGCCAGCAGCTCGGGACTAGCGGGAGGGCCAGCTGACAACGAGCAGTACTTC
NA,TRBJ2-3,NA,TRBV5-1,CASSLRGGVADTQYF,TGCGCCAGCAGCTTGCGGGGAGGTGTAGCAGATACGCAGTATTTT
NA,TRBJ2-2,NA,TRBV11-2,CRGIPNTGELFF,TGTAGGGGGATACCGAACACCGGGGAGCTGTTTTTT
NA,TRBJ2-1,TRBD2,TRBV18,CASSPPPETSGRDDNEQFF,TGTGCCAGCTCACCACCGCCGGAGACTAGCGGGAGGGACGACAATGAGCAGTTCTTC
NA,TRBJ2-7,TRBD1,TRBV27,CASSQTGVRHEQYF,TGTGCCAGCAGCCAAACAGGGGTACGGCACGAGCAGTACTTC
NA,TRBJ2-2,TRBD2,TRBV29-1,CSTQGEGITGELFF,TGCAGCACTCAAGGGGAGGGTATCACCGGGGAGCTGTTTTTT
NA,TRBJ2-7,NA,TRBV4-3,CASSQDSVGFWYEQYF,TGCGCCAGCAGCCAAGATAGTGTCGGGTTCTGGTACGAGCAGTACTTC
NA,TRBJ2-1,TRBD2,TRBV19,CASSIDGGGPHNEQFF,TGTGCCAGTAGTATAGACGGGGGAGGGCCCCACAATGAGCAGTTCTTC
NA,TRBJ1-1,NA,TRBV7-2,CASSPRGHPTEAFF,TGTGCCAGCAGCCCGCGGGGGCATCCTACTGAAGCTTTCTTT
NA,TRBJ1-5,NA,TRBV28,CASSTGQNQPQHF,TGTGCCAGCAGTACAGGACAGAATCAGCCCCAGCATTTT
few,TRBJ2-1,NA,TRBV5-1,CASSLNGDYNEQFF,TGCGCCAGCAGCTTGAACGGAGACTACAATGAGCAGTTCTTC
NA,TRBJ2-5,TRBD2,TRBV29-1,CSVSGLAPRETQYF,TGCAGCGTTTCCGGACTAGCGCCTAGGGAGACCCAGTACTTC
NA,TRBJ2-5,NA,TRBV9,CASSSTREGPQETQYF,TGTGCCAGCAGTTCTACAAGAGAGGGCCCACAAGAGACCCAGTACTTC
NA,TRBJ2-7,TRBD2,TRBV7-8,CASSSSGRRYEQYF,TGTGCCAGCAGCTCTAGCGGGAGGAGGTACGAGCAGTACTTC